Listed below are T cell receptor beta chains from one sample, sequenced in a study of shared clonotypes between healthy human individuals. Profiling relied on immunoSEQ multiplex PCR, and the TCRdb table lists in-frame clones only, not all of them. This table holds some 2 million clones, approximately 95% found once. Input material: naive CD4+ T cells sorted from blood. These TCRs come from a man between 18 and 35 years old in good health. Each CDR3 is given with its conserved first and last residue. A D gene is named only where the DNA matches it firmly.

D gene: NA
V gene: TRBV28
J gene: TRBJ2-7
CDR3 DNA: TGTGCCAGCTTGGGGGGGCGCTACGAGCAGTACTTC
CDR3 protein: CASLGGRYEQYF

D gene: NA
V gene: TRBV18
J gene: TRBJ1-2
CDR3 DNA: TGTGCCAGCTCACCGGTTCAGGGGTTGGATGGCTACACCTTC
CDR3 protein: CASSPVQGLDGYTF

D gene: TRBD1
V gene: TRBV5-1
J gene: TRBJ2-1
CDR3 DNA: TGCGCCAGCAGCACGACAGGGGGCCACAATGAGCAGTTCTTC
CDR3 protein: CASSTTGGHNEQFF

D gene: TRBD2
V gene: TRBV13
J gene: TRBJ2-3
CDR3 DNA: TGTGCCAGCAGCCGAAGCGGGACTAGGTGGTATTTT
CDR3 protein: CASSRSGTRWYF

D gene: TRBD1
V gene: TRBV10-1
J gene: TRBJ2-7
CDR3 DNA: TGCGCCAGCAGTGCCGGGACAGGGATCATCGAGCAGTACTTC
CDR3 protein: CASSAGTGIIEQYF

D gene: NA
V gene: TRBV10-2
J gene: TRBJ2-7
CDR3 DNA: TGCGCCACTACAGTTGGGGGAACCTCCTACGAGCAGTACTTC
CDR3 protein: CATTVGGTSYEQYF

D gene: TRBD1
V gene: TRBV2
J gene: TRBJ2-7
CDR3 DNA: TGTGCCACCGGCGGACAGGGTTCTTACGAGCAGTACTTC
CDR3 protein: CATGGQGSYEQYF

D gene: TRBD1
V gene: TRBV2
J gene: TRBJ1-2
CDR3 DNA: TGTGCCAGCAGCAGGACAGGGCATGGCTACACCTTC
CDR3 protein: CASSRTGHGYTF

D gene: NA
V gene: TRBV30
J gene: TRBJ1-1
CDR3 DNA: TGTGCCTGGACACGGGGGGGCGAGGCTGAAGCTTTCTTT
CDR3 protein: CAWTRGGEAEAFF

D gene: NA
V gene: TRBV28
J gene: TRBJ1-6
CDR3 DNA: TGTGCCAGCAGTTTAAGGCAGAAAAATGCACCCCTCCACTTT
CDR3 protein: CASSLRQKNAPLHF

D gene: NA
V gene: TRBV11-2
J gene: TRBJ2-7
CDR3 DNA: TGTGCCAGCAGCTCTGCGAACTCCTACGAGCAGTACTTC
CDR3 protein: CASSSANSYEQYF

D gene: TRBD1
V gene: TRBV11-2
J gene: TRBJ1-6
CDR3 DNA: TGTGCCAGCAGCTTGGCAGGGGGGTCACCCCTCCACTTT
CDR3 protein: CASSLAGGSPLHF

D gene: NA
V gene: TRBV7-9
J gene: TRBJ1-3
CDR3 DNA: TGTGCCAGCAGCCCCCCCGGGGAACGGGGTCCCTTCTCTGGAAACACCATATATTTT
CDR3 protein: CASSPPGERGPFSGNTIYF

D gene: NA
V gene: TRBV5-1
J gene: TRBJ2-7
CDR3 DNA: TGCGCCAGCAGCTTGGTGTCGGTACAGCAAACCTACGAGCAGTACTTC
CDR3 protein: CASSLVSVQQTYEQYF

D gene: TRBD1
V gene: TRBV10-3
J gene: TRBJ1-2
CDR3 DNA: TGTGCCATCAGAGTAGGACAGGTGAACTATGGCTACACCTTC
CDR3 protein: CAIRVGQVNYGYTF

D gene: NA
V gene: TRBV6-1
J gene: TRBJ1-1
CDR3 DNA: TGTGCCAGCAGCCCTATGGGAATGAACACTGAAGCTTTCTTT
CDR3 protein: CASSPMGMNTEAFF

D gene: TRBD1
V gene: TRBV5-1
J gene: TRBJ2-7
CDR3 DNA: TGCGCCAGCAGCTTGGACGGGACAGGGGGCGAGCAGTACTTC
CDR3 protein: CASSLDGTGGEQYF

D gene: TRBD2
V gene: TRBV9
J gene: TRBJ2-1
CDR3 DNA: TGTGCCAGCAGCGTAGAATTGGCGGGGGGCCTTGATGAGCAGTTCTTC
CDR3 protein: CASSVELAGGLDEQFF

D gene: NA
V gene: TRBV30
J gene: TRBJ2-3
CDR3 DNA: TGTGCCTGGAGTATGAGAACTCCGGGACTCAGCACAGATACGCAGTATTTT
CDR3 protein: CAWSMRTPGLSTDTQYF

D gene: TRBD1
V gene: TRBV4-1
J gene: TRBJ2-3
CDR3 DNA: TGCGCCAGCAGCCAAGAGGGACAGGGATTAGCAGATACGCAGTATTTT
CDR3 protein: CASSQEGQGLADTQYF

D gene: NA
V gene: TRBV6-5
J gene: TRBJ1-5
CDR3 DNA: TGTGCCAGCAGCGTAGGGTATTCAGGAAATCAGCCCCAGCATTTT
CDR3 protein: CASSVGYSGNQPQHF

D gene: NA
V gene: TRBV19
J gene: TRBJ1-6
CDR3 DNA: TGTGCCAGTAGTATTGGGACACCCATGGCACCCCTCCACTTT
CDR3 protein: CASSIGTPMAPLHF

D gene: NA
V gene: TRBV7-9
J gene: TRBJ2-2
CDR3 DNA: TGTGCCAGCAGCTTCCCAAACACCGGGGAGCTGTTTTTT
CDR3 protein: CASSFPNTGELFF

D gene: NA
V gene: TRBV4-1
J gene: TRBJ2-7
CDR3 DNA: TGCGCCAGCAGCCTCCTCCCGGCAGGGATCTACGAGCAGTACTTC
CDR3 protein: CASSLLPAGIYEQYF

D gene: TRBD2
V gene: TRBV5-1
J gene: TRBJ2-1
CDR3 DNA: TGCGCCAGCAGCTTGGACCTCCCGGGGGGTGAGCAGTTCTTC
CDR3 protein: CASSLDLPGGEQFF

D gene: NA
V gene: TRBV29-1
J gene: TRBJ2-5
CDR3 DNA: TGCAGCGTGACCCCTGGGAAGCAAGAGACCCAGTACTTC
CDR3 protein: CSVTPGKQETQYF

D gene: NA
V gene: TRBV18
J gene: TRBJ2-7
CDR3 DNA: TGTGCCAGCTCACCCCCCGGACTATCTTCCTACGAGCAGTACTTC
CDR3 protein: CASSPPGLSSYEQYF

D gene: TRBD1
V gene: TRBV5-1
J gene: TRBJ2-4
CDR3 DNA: TGCGCCAGCAGCTCGACAGGGGCTGTCAAAAACATTCAGTACTTC
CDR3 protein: CASSSTGAVKNIQYF